Each of the 8 T cell receptor beta chains below was sequenced from the same sample in a study of T cell changes during pregnancy in multiple sclerosis. Profiling relied on immunoSEQ multiplex PCR, and the TCRdb table lists in-frame clones only, not all of them. The repertoire includes just over 60,000 clones, around 92% of them detected once, and about 2.9% sits in the top ten. The material was peripheral blood, obtained in the second trimester of pregnancy. The source is a female donor in good health, enrolled as a control in a pregnancy study.

V gene TRBV2 combines with J gene TRBJ2-2; TRBD2 matches 7 bases. CDR3 length: 14 residues. Unmatched junction bases numbered 4, after V lost 2 bases and J lost 7 bases. Germline CDR1 reads SNHLY; CDR2 reads FYNNEI. The CDR3 here is CASSESGEGGELFF. CDR3 in DNA: TGTGCCAGCAGTGAAAGTGGGGAGGGCGGGGAGCTGTTTTTT.

The CDR3 region is CASSLSGGSGANVLTF. The CDR3 DNA is TGTGCCAGCAGCTTATCGGGGGGCTCTGGGGCCAACGTCCTGACTTTC. This chain uses TRBV7-3 with TRBJ2-6, with TRBD2 matching over 7 bases. The CDR3 runs to 16 residues. Germline trimming cut 2 bases from V and 0 bases from J; bases unmatched to any gene: 1. Germline V lookup: CDR1 SGHTA, CDR2 FQGTGA.

J is TRBJ1-6 and V is TRBV14; D not certain. Germline V gene sequence: CDR1 SGHDN, CDR2 FVKESK. The CDR3 is made up of 12 amino acids. V was pared by 0 bases and J by 11 bases, with 5 bases between. CDR3 nucleotides: TGTGCCAGCAGCCAAGACCGTCCACCCCTCCACTTT. It encodes CASSQDRPPLHF.

The genes are TRBV6-4 and TRBJ2-1, with 7 bases that match TRBD2. Germline V gene sequence: CDR1 MRHNA, CDR2 SNTAGT. Trimming took 4 bases from V and 5 from J; bases not matched to a gene: 5. The CDR3 is 14 amino acids. The CDR3 nucleotides read TGTGCCAGCAGTGTTCAGCTAGCGGACAATGAGCAGTTCTTC. Its protein product is CASSVQLADNEQFF.

This clone was recorded only once. V gene TRBV11-3 combines with J gene TRBJ2-1; 11 bases line up with TRBD2. CDR3 length: 15 residues. Germline values: CDR1 SGHNT, CDR2 YENEEA. The V segment lost 4 bases and the J segment 2 bases; nucleotides outside the gene matches: 1. In DNA, the CDR3 is TGTGCCAGCAGCTCGGGACTAGCGGCCTACAATGAGCAGTTCTTC. Amino acids: CASSSGLAAYNEQFF.

The J gene is TRBJ2-2, the V gene TRBV6-5; unclear D gene. The CDR3 covers 14 residues. Trimming pared 6 bases from V and 2 bases from J, leaving 10 bases between. Germline values: CDR1 MNHEY, CDR2 SVGAGI. In DNA form, the CDR3 reads TGTGCCAGCAGAAGACTCCCCAACACCGGGGAGCTGTTTTTT. It yields the protein CASRRLPNTGELFF.

This clone was counted once. V is TRBV7-8 and J is TRBJ2-3; the D gene is possibly TRBD1 (5 bases). The CDR3 totals 16 residues. The V end was cut by 1 base, the J end by 6 bases, with 17 bases between. Germline values: CDR1 SGHVS, CDR2 FQNEAQ. The CDR3, as DNA: TGTGCCAGCAGCTTAGTGGTGGGCAGGGAATGGGATACGCAGTATTTT. Translated, it gives CASSLVVGREWDTQYF.

The CDR3 DNA follows: TGTGCCAGCAGTCCCCGCGACAGGGGTTTCGACGAGCAGTACTTC. Translated, it gives CASSPRDRGFDEQYF. The chain uses TRBV28 and TRBJ2-7; 8 positions match TRBD1. The CDR3 length is 15 residues. Germline V lookup: CDR1 MDHEN, CDR2 SYDVKM. The trim removed 5 bases at V and 5 bases at J, leaving 11 bases unmatched.